The T cell receptor (beta chain) described here comes from a study of blood T cells in healthy people across ages. Study overall: Template switching recovered approximately one barcoded beta molecule for every two T cells.

Sample-barcoded 5' priming and a J-beta primer mix drove a second PCR of about 6 to 11 cycles. TCRdb called the 5' RACE reads again in MiXCR, with one record for every CDR3 protein. The table shows 650,000 to 1,000,000 distinct CDR3 sequences, with about 37% occurring only once. V gave up 1 base and J gave up 6 bases, with 18 bases separating them. CDR3 size: 17 residues. Per germline, CDR1 MDHEN and CDR2 SYDVKM. This sequence originates from a man aged 18 to 29 in good health. Sequenced input: blood. The gene calls are TRBV28 and TRBJ2-2; D not resolved. The CDR3 reads CASSLFPRQTGPGELFF. The CDR3 DNA is TGTGCCAGCAGTTTATTCCCTAGGCAGACGGGTCCCGGGGAGCTGTTTTTT.